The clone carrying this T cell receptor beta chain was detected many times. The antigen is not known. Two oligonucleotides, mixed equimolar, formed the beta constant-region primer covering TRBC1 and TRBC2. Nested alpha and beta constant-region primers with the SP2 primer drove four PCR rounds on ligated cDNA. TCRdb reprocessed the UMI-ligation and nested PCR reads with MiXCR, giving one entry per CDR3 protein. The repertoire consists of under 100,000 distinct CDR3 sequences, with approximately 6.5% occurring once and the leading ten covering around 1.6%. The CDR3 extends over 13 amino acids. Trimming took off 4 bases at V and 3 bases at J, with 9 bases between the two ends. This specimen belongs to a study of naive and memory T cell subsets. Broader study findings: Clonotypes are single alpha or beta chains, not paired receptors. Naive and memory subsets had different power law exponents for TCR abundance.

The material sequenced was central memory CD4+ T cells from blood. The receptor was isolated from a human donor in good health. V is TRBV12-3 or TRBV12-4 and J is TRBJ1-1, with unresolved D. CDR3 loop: CASSYQRYTEAFF. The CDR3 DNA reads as TGTGCCAGCAGTTATCAGAGGTACACTGAAGCTTTCTTT.